This is a list of T cell receptor beta chains from one sample in a study of blood T cell repertoires in COVID-19. Assay: immunoSEQ multiplex PCR; the TCRdb copy retains only in-frame clones and omits some. Of about 140,000 clones listed, 82% are singletons. The specimen was peripheral blood. Receptors originate from a woman older than 75 with acute or convalescent COVID-19. The CDR3 runs from the conserved cysteine through the conserved F or W. A D gene is named only where the DNA matches it firmly. A row's size may be missing; if present it is once, few, many or a size class.

DNA,CDR3,length,D,V,J,size
TGTGCCAGCAGCGGCTCGGGACACCGTGGGGGCAACTATGGCTACACCTTC,CASSGSGHRGGNYGYTF,17,-,TRBV9,TRBJ1-2,few
TGTGCCAGCAGTGACATTAGCAATCAGCCCCAGCATTTT,CASSDISNQPQHF,13,-,TRBV2,TRBJ1-5,-
TGCAGTGCTAGTTACAGGGGTAAAAACATTCAGTACTTC,CSASYRGKNIQYF,13,TRBD1,TRBV20-1,TRBJ2-4,-
TGTGCCAGCAGTTTAACAGGGGCCGGGGAGCTGTTTTTT,CASSLTGAGELFF,13,TRBD1,TRBV27,TRBJ2-2,-
TGTGCCAGCAGTTACTCGAAGGCCAGGGGAAGGGGGACCCAGTACTTC,CASSYSKARGRGTQYF,16,-,TRBV6-2/TRBV6-3,TRBJ2-5,once
TGTGCCAGTAGTATAGGAGGGGGAACAGGGGGCTACAATGAGCAGTTCTTC,CASSIGGGTGGYNEQFF,17,TRBD1,TRBV19,TRBJ2-1,-
TGTGCCAGCAGTGAGTTAGATTCGAACACTGAAGCTTTCTTT,CASSELDSNTEAFF,14,-,TRBV25-1,TRBJ1-1,-
TGCGCCAGCAGCTCCCTCTCACTAGCGGGGGCCAGAGAGTCCTACGAGCAGTACTTC,CASSSLSLAGARESYEQYF,19,TRBD2,TRBV5-1,TRBJ2-7,-
TGTGCCAGCAGCTTCCGGGTTAGCACAGATACGCAGTATTTT,CASSFRVSTDTQYF,14,-,TRBV7-2,TRBJ2-3,once
TGTGCCAGCAGCCAAGAGGTAGCGGGGGCAGATACGCAGTATTTT,CASSQEVAGADTQYF,15,TRBD2,TRBV4-2,TRBJ2-3,-
TGTGCCAGCAGAGTACTAGCGGAGGTCTACGAGCAGTACTTC,CASRVLAEVYEQYF,14,TRBD2,TRBV6-5,TRBJ2-7,-
TGTGCCAGCAGATCCAGGGGTTTCTCTGGAAACACCATATATTTT,CASRSRGFSGNTIYF,15,-,TRBV6-5,TRBJ1-3,-
TGTGCCACCAGCAGAGATCCTCGGGGGAACACTGAAGCTTTCTTT,CATSRDPRGNTEAFF,15,-,TRBV15,TRBJ1-1,-
TGTGCCAGCAGTAGGACAGGGGGCGTCATGGCTGAAGCTTTCTTT,CASSRTGGVMAEAFF,15,TRBD1,TRBV7-9,TRBJ1-1,-
TGCGCCAGCAGCTTGGACCCCAGGGGGGAGTACAATGAGCAGTTCTTC,CASSLDPRGEYNEQFF,16,-,TRBV5-1,TRBJ2-1,once
TGTGCCAGTACCGGGACAGGGGAATTGAACACTGAAGCTTTCTTT,CASTGTGELNTEAFF,15,TRBD1,TRBV19,TRBJ1-1,-
TGTGCCAGCAGCTTGCCTAGCGGGAGGGCCACCGGGGAGCTGTTTTTT,CASSLPSGRATGELFF,16,TRBD2,TRBV5-6,TRBJ2-2,once
TGTGCCAGTAGTATAGTTAGGGCGGGAGAAGGGCAGTTCTTC,CASSIVRAGEGQFF,14,TRBD2,TRBV19,TRBJ2-1,-
TGTGCCAGCAGTAGGGCTTCGGGGTGGGAGACCCAGTACTTC,CASSRASGWETQYF,14,-,TRBV6-5,TRBJ2-5,few
TGTGCCAGCAGCTTTTCACAGGTCACCTACGAGCAGTACTTC,CASSFSQVTYEQYF,14,-,TRBV11-2,TRBJ2-7,-
TGTGCCAGCAGTTTGACAGGGTTTTATTTTTACTCTGGAAACACCATATATTTT,CASSLTGFYFYSGNTIYF,18,TRBD1,TRBV28,TRBJ1-3,-
TGTGCCAGCAGCGAGCGACAGGGGGCGGGGAACACTGAAGCTTTCTTT,CASSERQGAGNTEAFF,16,TRBD1,TRBV5-4,TRBJ1-1,many
TGTGCCAGCAGACCCCCCCGGAGTCTAGCGGGGATAGAGACCCAGTACTTC,CASRPPRSLAGIETQYF,17,TRBD2,TRBV7-9,TRBJ2-5,-
TGTGCCAGCAGTTCACAGGGGGAAGGTTTCAATTCACCCCTCCACTTT,CASSSQGEGFNSPLHF,16,TRBD1,TRBV7-6,TRBJ1-6,-
TGCGCCTCGCGGCTAGCGGGAGTTTACAATGAGCAGTTCTTC,CASRLAGVYNEQFF,14,TRBD2,TRBV10-2,TRBJ2-1,-
TGCGCCAGCAGCTTGGGGGTAGCGGACCACAATGAGCAGTTCTTC,CASSLGVADHNEQFF,15,-,TRBV5-1,TRBJ2-1,-
TGCGCCAGCAGCCCAGGGACAGCTAATGAAAAACTGTTTTTT,CASSPGTANEKLFF,14,TRBD1,TRBV5-1,TRBJ1-4,-
TGTGCCACCAGTGTCGGGTTCCCGGGACTAGCGGGAGAAGCGGTGGAGGCTTGGCAGTTCTTC,CATSVGFPGLAGEAVEAWQFF,21,TRBD2,TRBV24-1,TRBJ2-1,-
TGTGCCAGCAGTCCGCAGTATGGCTACACCTTC,CASSPQYGYTF,11,-,TRBV28,TRBJ1-2,-
TGCGCCAGCAGCCAAGGGTCTCTAGCGGGGGGGCCATGGACCGGGGAGCTGTTTTTT,CASSQGSLAGGPWTGELFF,19,TRBD2,TRBV4-1,TRBJ2-2,-
TGTGCCAGCAGCTACGGGACAGGGGGAATGGGGTACTTC,CASSYGTGGMGYF,13,TRBD1,TRBV7-9,TRBJ2-7,-
TGTGCCAGCAGCTTGGGAGGCTGGCAGGGGCCACCAAACGAATATGGCTACACCTTC,CASSLGGWQGPPNEYGYTF,19,-,TRBV5-4,TRBJ1-2,-
TGTGCCAGCAGTCCTTCAGGCACCGGTAGGGAGACCCAGTACTTC,CASSPSGTGRETQYF,15,-,TRBV28,TRBJ2-5,-
TGTGCCAGCAGCTTAGAGCTAGCGGCCGGGGAGCTGTTTTTT,CASSLELAAGELFF,14,TRBD2,TRBV7-9,TRBJ2-2,-
TGTGCCAGCACCCCACTCGGGAACACCGGGGAGCTGTTTTTT,CASTPLGNTGELFF,14,-,TRBV27,TRBJ2-2,once
TGCAGCGTCACCTCGACAGAAGCTAACTATGGCTACACCTTC,CSVTSTEANYGYTF,14,-,TRBV29-1,TRBJ1-2,-
TGTGCCAGCAGGGACAGATACTCTGGAAACACCATATATTTT,CASRDRYSGNTIYF,14,-,TRBV25-1,TRBJ1-3,-
TGCGCCAGCAGCTTGTCAGGAGGGGAAACTGAAGCTTTCTTT,CASSLSGGETEAFF,14,-,TRBV5-1,TRBJ1-1,-
TGCGCCAGCAGCTTGTTGGGGGGGCGAGTAACTAATGAAAAACTGTTTTTT,CASSLLGGRVTNEKLFF,17,-,TRBV5-1,TRBJ1-4,-
TGTGCCAGCAACTCGCCAGGGGTAAGAGGAAACATTCAGTACTTC,CASNSPGVRGNIQYF,15,-,TRBV28,TRBJ2-4,once
TGTGCCAGCAGCCAAGATCCTGTGTACTATGGCTACACCTTC,CASSQDPVYYGYTF,14,-,TRBV4-2,TRBJ1-2,-
TGCGCCAGCAGCCGCGAGCCGGGACAGTTCTATGGCTACACCTTC,CASSREPGQFYGYTF,15,TRBD1,TRBV4-1,TRBJ1-2,once
TGTGCCAGCAGCTTTCAAAAAAAACTGTTTTTT,CASSFQKKLFF,11,-,TRBV7-9,TRBJ1-4,-
TGTGCCAGCAGTTACTCGATACACAACTATGGCTACACCTTC,CASSYSIHNYGYTF,14,-,TRBV6-6,TRBJ1-2,-
TGTGCCAGCGGCCAGGGGGCTGGCTACACCTTC,CASGQGAGYTF,11,TRBD1,TRBV2,TRBJ1-2,-
TGTGCCAGCAGCGTAGTTAGCGGGTCGAGGGCAGATACGCAGTATTTT,CASSVVSGSRADTQYF,16,TRBD2,TRBV9,TRBJ2-3,-
TGTGCCACCAGCAGAGGGGGACTAGGGTCCAATGAGCAGTTCTTC,CATSRGGLGSNEQFF,15,TRBD2,TRBV15,TRBJ2-1,-
TGCGCCAGCAGCTTCACAATAGCGGGCGATTACAATGAGCAGTTCTTC,CASSFTIAGDYNEQFF,16,TRBD2,TRBV5-1,TRBJ2-1,-
TGTGCCAGCACCGCGACTAGCGGGAGGGCCGTGAATGAGCAGTTCTTC,CASTATSGRAVNEQFF,16,TRBD2,TRBV27,TRBJ2-1,-
TGCGCCAGCAGTGAGTCGATCGGGGAAGCTTTCTTT,CASSESIGEAFF,12,-,TRBV10-2,TRBJ1-1,-
TGTGCCAGCAGCTTCCAGGCAGACGAGCCCCAGCATTTT,CASSFQADEPQHF,13,-,TRBV7-9,TRBJ1-5,-
TGTGCCAGCTCACCACGCGGAGGGGGGGGCCAGCCCCAGCATTTT,CASSPRGGGGQPQHF,15,-,TRBV18,TRBJ1-5,-
TGTGCCAGCAGCTTGGAGGGCTCTGGGGCCAACGTCCTGACTTTC,CASSLEGSGANVLTF,15,-,TRBV7-2,TRBJ2-6,-
TGTGCCAGCAGCCCCAGTCCCGGGACAGGAAACACCATATATTTT,CASSPSPGTGNTIYF,15,-,TRBV4-2,TRBJ1-3,few